The source of this TCR beta chain is a study of blood T cell repertoires in COVID-19. Authors' analysis steps: From reference gene primer amplification, estimates of nucleated cell counts were derived. Profiled with immunoSEQ multiplex PCR; TCRdb holds only in-frame clones, not every one. V, J and clone size are those of that table, while D and trimming were read from the DNA. The table has some 320,000 clones, approximately 90% seen once; the top ten hold about 4%. Between the trimmed V and J ends, which lost 5 bases and 5 bases, there was a span of 8 bases. The CDR3 length is 12 residues. People in the exposed group encountered a COVID-19 case within 2 weeks before entering the study.

The receptor was isolated from a woman aged 30 to 39 who had been exposed to COVID-19. The chain carries TRBV12-3 or TRBV12-4 and TRBJ2-3, with no clear D. Sample: PBMCs or T cells enriched from blood (not recorded which). The CDR3 DNA follows: TGTGCCAGCAGTGCATTAGAAGATACGCAGTATTTT. It specifies CASSALEDTQYF.